This T cell receptor (beta chain) was retrieved from a study of CD8+ T cells in alopecia areata. Notes on the study in general: Scalp clonality, together with expanded CD8+ clones among the top 100, fell significantly with tofacitinib. Scalp lesions, especially in alopecia totalis/universalis, had higher clonality than normal scalp.

cDNA prepared by RNA extraction and subsequent reverse transcription served as the template for sequencing. The protocol was immunoSEQ multiplex PCR, while the TCRdb copy is restricted to in-frame clones and leaves out a portion. Among tens of thousands of clones, about two thirds were seen once, and the ten largest hold roughly 17%. Of note for this clone: What it binds is not known.

Regarding treatment: oral pan-JAK inhibitor, 5-10 mg twice daily. Sorting from PBMCs produced CD4+ and CD8+ T cells. The V gene's germline CDR1 is SGHVS and CDR2 FQNEAQ. The CDR3 spans 15 residues. V lost 8 bases to trimming and J lost 4 bases; unmatched junction nucleotides: 9. The chain employs TRBV7-8 and TRBJ1-5, with TRBD1 identical over 9 bases. This sequence was found in a human donor with alopecia areata. Sequenced material: CD8+ T cells sorted from blood, taken at approximately week 44, from a patient treated with tofacitinib. CDR3 in DNA: TGTGCCAGCCGAAAGGGACAGGGAAGTAATCAGCCCCAGCATTTT. This gives the protein CASRKGQGSNQPQHF.